The clone carrying this TCR beta chain was picked up a small number of times. Its specificity is unknown. TCRdb reprocessed the RT-PCR reads with MiXCR, giving one entry per CDR3 protein. The table has 500,000 to 550,000 distinct CDR3 sequences, about 7.2% seen once; the top ten hold under 15%. The V gene lost 4 bases and the J gene lost 9 bases, with 16 bases spanning the gap. The CDR3 totals 14 residues. Germline CDR1 SGHAT, CDR2 FQNNGV. These data come from a study of response to subunit inactivated influenza vaccine. Study-level results: The authors put forward the suggestion that each seasonal influenza vaccination may bring in only a limited number of new T cells.

The source is a man in his fifties or sixties who received an inactivated influenza vaccine. Sequences were derived from PBMCs from blood, sampled around 25 months after vaccination. The chain is built from TRBV11-2 and TRBJ2-1; D gene uncertain. The chain's CDR3 is CASSSGTQAVEQFF. The CDR3 nucleotides are TGTGCCAGCAGCTCGGGTACCCAGGCGGTTGAGCAGTTCTTC.